This T cell receptor (beta chain) was obtained from a study of CD8 T cells in Susac syndrome. About 0.5 to 1 ug RNA was reverse transcribed with random hexamers. The CDR3 of TCR beta was amplified by immunoSEQ multiplex PCR across 54 Vbeta and 13 Jbeta. TCRdb redid the calling of the immunoSEQ multiplex PCR reads with MiXCR, one entry per CDR3 protein. The data hold around 200,000 distinct CDR3 sequences, with roughly 94% observed a single time. CD8+ and CD4+ T cells from blood underwent TCR beta sequencing. While serving as controls, healthy donors were matched for age and sex. Negative isolation was applied to CD8+ and CD4+ T cells, and FACS enrichment was applied to TEMRA cells. The germline CDR1 and CDR2 sequences are MDHEN and SYDVKM. Trimming removed 1 base at V and 0 bases at J, with 16 bases between. This CDR3 is built from 18 residues.

The rearrangement links TRBV28 to TRBJ2-1; D tentatively fits TRBD1 or TRBD2 (5 bases each). The sequenced sample was CD4+ T cells from PBMCs. The TCR sequence derives from a human donor in good health. This CDR3 reads CASSLSLGVQSSYNEQFF. The CDR3 nucleotides are TGTGCCAGCAGTTTATCATTGGGGGTCCAAAGCTCCTACAATGAGCAGTTCTTC.